Below, 18 T cell receptor beta chains from the same sample are listed, as sequenced in a study of shared T cell receptors in the human thymus (dated by TCRdb to the early 2020s). Library method: the immunoSEQ multiplex PCR assay. Here the immuneACCESS table is served through TCRdb, limited to in-frame sequences with V and J called. Missing clones are a known gap in these copies; in checked studies unresolved V genes cover under half, and the rest lacks a known reason. Recorded for this sample are some 760,000 clones; over 75% of them occurred a single time. Together, the top ten hold roughly 0.01% of the sample. This sample was shared with a second study, whose subject was human thymus T cells.

The sample was thymocytes. These receptors all stem from a girl under three years old with a congenital heart defect. Donor details come from another sample of the same person, matched by shared clones.

The genes are TRBV30 and TRBJ1-5, with 7 nucleotides matching TRBD1. CDR3 length equals 17 residues. V lost 1 base, J lost 5 bases, and 14 bases stayed unmatched. CDR1 GTSNPN and CDR2 SVGIG come from the germline V gene (reference sequence). In nucleotides, the CDR3 is TGTGCCTGGAGTGCGGACCGGACAGGCTTTCAGGATCAGCCCCAGCATTTT. Translating it yields CAWSADRTGFQDQPQHF. The full variable domain, with the rest looked up from reference TRBV30 and TRBJ1-5, is SQTIHQWPATLVQPVGSPLSLECTVEGTSNPNLYWYRQAAGRGLQLLFYSVGIGQISSEVPQNLSASRPQDRQFILSSKKLLLSDSGFYLCAWSADRTGFQDQPQHFGDGTRLSIL.

This chain connects TRBV15 to TRBJ1-1; 8 bases are shared with TRBD1. CDR3 size: 16 residues. The germline V gene encodes CDR1 LNHNV and CDR2 YYDKDF (reference sequence). The V gene end was trimmed by 5 bases and the J gene end by 3 bases; junction bases not matched to a gene: 11. The CDR3 sequence: CATSPIDGDRYTEAFF. The CDR3 bases are TGTGCCACCAGCCCTATCGACGGGGACAGGTACACTGAAGCTTTCTTT.

V usage is TRBV25-1 and J usage is TRBJ1-1; TRBD1 matches at 10 bases. V was pared by 8 bases and J by 7 bases, with 7 bases of the junction left unmatched. Germline lookup yields CDR1 MGHDK and CDR2 SYGVNS. The CDR3 runs 13 residues. CDR3 loop: CASRGTGVGEAFF. CDR3 coding DNA: TGTGCCAGCCGGGGGACAGGGGTAGGTGAAGCTTTCTTT. The full variable domain, rest sourced from reference TRBV25-1 and TRBJ1-1, is EADIYQTPRYLVIGTGKKITLECSQTMGHDKMYWYQQDPGMELHLIHYSYGVNSTEKGDLSSESTVSRIRTEHFPLTLESARPSHTSQYLCASRGTGVGEAFFGQGTRLTVV.

The chain employs TRBV5-6 and TRBJ1-2; D unresolved. V lost 7 bases to trimming and J lost 2 bases, with 18 bases between them. The germline gives CDR1 SGHDT, CDR2 YYEEEE. The CDR3 is 15 residues long. This CDR3 is CASYPAAPINYGYTF. The CDR3 coding sequence is TGTGCCAGCTACCCCGCGGCTCCTATAAACTATGGCTACACCTTC.

V gene TRBV20-1 combines with J gene TRBJ1-1; maybe TRBD1 (5 bases). V was pared by 5 bases and J by 7 bases, with 11 bases between. The CDR3 is 11 residues long. Germline CDR1 DFQATT, CDR2 SNEGSKA (reference sequence). CDR3 DNA: TGCAGTGCTCCCGACCAGGGTGAAGCTTTCTTT. Translated, it gives CSAPDQGEAFF.

As regards this clone: The germline gene is not matched at one end of the junction; a read error may be the cause. The V call is TRBV7-7, the J call TRBJ2-3; 11 bases map to TRBD2. The CDR3 sequence is 17 residues long. The germline V gene encodes CDR1 SSHAT and CDR2 FNYEAQ (reference sequence). Here the CDR3 DNA reads TGTGCTAGCAGCTTAGAGCCTAGCGGGGGGAGGGGAGATACGCAGTATTTT. Protein sequence: CASSLEPSGGRGDTQYF.

The chain has TRBV9 and TRBJ2-5, with 7 nucleotides matching TRBD2. The CDR3 contains 16 residues. CDR1 and CDR2 from the germline V gene are SGDLS and YYNGEE. V lost 4 bases, J lost 4 bases, and 13 bases stayed unmatched. CDR3 region: CASSSDRGEWRETQYF. DNA of the CDR3: TGTGCCAGCAGCTCGGATCGGGGGGAGTGGAGAGAGACCCAGTACTTC.

The rearrangement joins TRBV14 to TRBJ1-1; 8 bases match TRBD1. J lost 5 bases, V lost 6 bases, and 11 bases had no gene match. The CDR3 sequence is 15 residues long. Looked up from germline, CDR1 is SGHDN and CDR2 is FVKESK. The CDR3 loop is CASRPRTGGKTEAFF. The CDR3 DNA sequence: TGTGCCAGCAGGCCGAGAACAGGGGGAAAGACTGAAGCTTTCTTT.

This clone was counted once. The chain has TRBV7-2 and TRBJ2-2, with 10 bases fitting TRBD2. The germline V gene encodes CDR1 SGHTA and CDR2 FQGNSA. V dropped 1 base and J dropped 0; count of bases not matched to a gene: 5. This CDR3 has 18 amino acids. The CDR3 DNA reads TGTGCCAGCAGCTTAGGCAGCGGGGGGGATACGAACACCGGGGAGCTGTTTTTT. Translating it yields CASSLGSGGDTNTGELFF.

This chain connects TRBV13 to TRBJ1-2; 7 bases are a match to TRBD1. This CDR3 has 14 amino acids. Trimming cost V 5 bases and J 8 bases; bases outside gene matches: 11. The germline V gene has CDR1 PRHDT and CDR2 FYEKMQ (reference sequence). Here the CDR3 DNA reads TGTGCCAGCAGCCCGCAAACAGGGGATGGGGGCTACACCTTC. Translating it yields CASSPQTGDGGYTF.

In its sample, this clone was seen a few times. This rearrangement joins TRBV21-1 to TRBJ2-6; whether TRBD2, the table's D call, matches the DNA was not checked. TRBV21-1 is termed a pseudogene. CDR3 length: 18 residues. The CDR3 DNA reads TGTGCCAGCAGCAAAGTCGACCGGGGGGGCTCTGGGGCCAACGTCCTGACTTTC. Protein product: CASSKVDRGGSGANVLTF.

This chain joins TRBV6-6 and TRBJ2-1; 7 bases agree with TRBD1. The V gene's germline CDR1 is MNHNY and CDR2 SVGAGI (reference sequence). Unmatched junction bases numbered 8, after V lost 6 bases and J lost 6 bases. The CDR3 runs 14 residues. CDR3 residues: CASRSGTVCNEQFF. The CDR3 DNA is TGTGCCAGCAGGTCTGGGACAGTATGCAATGAGCAGTTCTTC.

The rearrangement uses TRBV5-1 and TRBJ2-3; 7 bases agree with TRBD2. Trimming removed 1 base from V and 4 bases from J; junction bases left unmatched: 12. The CDR3 has 17 residues. Per germline, CDR1 SGHRS and CDR2 YFSETQ. The CDR3 DNA reads as TGCGCCAGCAGCTTGATATCTAGCGGATTATCTCCAGATACGCAGTATTTT. This gives the protein CASSLISSGLSPDTQYF.

The genes are TRBV7-2 and TRBJ1-5, with a possible D match to TRBD1 (5 bases). This CDR3 has 15 residues. Germline CDR1 is SGHTA and CDR2 is FQGNSA. V was trimmed by 5 bases and J by 9 bases, leaving 20 bases between them. The CDR3, as DNA: TGTGCCAGCAGCACCAACAGGACACCCCAGAGGCCCCAGCATTTT. This sequence encodes CASSTNRTPQRPQHF.

The rearrangement joins TRBV5-1 to TRBJ1-2, with 9 bases aligning to TRBD1. This CDR3 spans 17 amino acids. CDR1 is SGHRS and CDR2 is YFSETQ in the germline V gene. V lost 0 bases and J lost 4; bases outside the gene matches: 10. CDR3 nucleotide sequence: TGCGCCAGCAGCTTGGCCACGTTGGGACAGGGACGCTATGGCTACACCTTC. Translating it yields CASSLATLGQGRYGYTF.

The rearrangement joins TRBV5-1 to TRBJ2-7; 9 bases fit TRBD2. Germline V gives CDR1 SGHRS, CDR2 YFSETQ. Trimming took 4 bases from V and 1 from J; bases not matched to a gene: 18. The CDR3 sequence is 19 residues long. In DNA form, the CDR3 reads TGCGCCAGCAGCCGGAACCAGTACAGGACTAGCGAGAAATCCTACGAGCAGTACTTC. Protein product: CASSRNQYRTSEKSYEQYF.

V gene TRBV7-9 combines with J gene TRBJ1-4, with 8 bases lining up with TRBD1. Germline V gene lookup returns CDR1 SEHNR and CDR2 FQNEAQ (reference sequence). The V gene end was trimmed by 5 bases and the J gene end by 5 bases; junction bases not matched to a gene: 7. This CDR3 has 15 residues. Here the CDR3 DNA reads TGTGCCAGCAGCGCCGACAGGGGAGGAAATGAAAAACTGTTTTTT. Translating gives CASSADRGGNEKLFF.

The rearrangement links TRBV4-3 to TRBJ2-5, with TRBD2 matching over 7 bases. After removal of 0 bases from V and 5 bases from J, the junction contained 6 bases not matched to a gene. The CDR3 is 15 amino acids. Per the germline V gene, CDR1 is LGHNA and CDR2 is YSLEER. The CDR3 spells CASSQDQTSRETQYF. The CDR3 nucleotides are TGCGCCAGCAGCCAAGATCAGACTAGCAGGGAGACCCAGTACTTC.